These 27 T cell receptor beta chains came from one sample sequenced in a study of shared clonotypes between healthy human individuals. This table comes from immunoSEQ multiplex PCR, and its TCRdb copy is limited to in-frame clones, with some not included. Altogether 900,000 to 1,200,000 clones are present, 75% to 85% being singletons, with the ten largest covering under 0.8%. The sequenced material came from memory CD4+ T cells from PBMCs. The sample's subset: CD45RA-negative fraction. Receptors originate from a man aged 18 to 30 in good health. Some clones in this sample may be carry-over from other donors' samples.

The rearrangement links TRBV11-2 to TRBJ1-1, with D perhaps TRBD1 (5 bases). The V end was cut by 2 bases, the J end by 4 bases, with 11 bases between. The CDR3 is made up of 14 amino acids. The germline gives CDR1 SGHAT, CDR2 FQNNGV. The DNA of the CDR3 is TGTGCCAGCAGCTTAAACACGGGGGGCACTGAAGCTTTCTTT. It encodes CASSLNTGGTEAFF. The whole variable domain, filled in from reference TRBV11-2 and TRBJ1-1, reads EAGVAQSPRYKIIEKRQSVAFWCNPISGHATLYWYQQILGQGPKLLIQFQNNGVVDDSQLPKDRFSAERLKGVDSTLKIQPAKLEDSAVYLCASSLNTGGTEAFFGQGTRLTVV.

This clone was seen a single time. The J gene is TRBJ2-3, the V gene TRBV5-1; tentatively, D is TRBD2 (6 bases). The V end lost 3 bases, the J end lost 1 base, and 15 bases lay between the germline ends. CDR3 length equals 16 residues. CDR1 and CDR2 from the germline V gene are SGHRS and YFSETQ. CDR3: CASSYGSGARTDTQYF. The DNA for the CDR3 is TGCGCCAGCAGCTACGGTAGCGGAGCTCGCACAGATACGCAGTATTTT. Complete variable domain (other parts from reference TRBV5-1 and TRBJ2-3): KAGVTQTPRYLIKTRGQQVTLSCSPISGHRSVSWYQQTPGQGLQFLFEYFSETQRNKGNFPGRFSGRQFSNSRSEMNVSTLELGDSALYLCASSYGSGARTDTQYFGPGTRLTVL.

Notes on this clone: An end of the junction differs from the germline gene, which may be a read error. The rearrangement uses TRBV7-3 and TRBJ1-5; TRBD1 is a possible D gene (5 bases). The CDR3 totals 15 residues. Germline loops: CDR1 SGHTA, CDR2 FQGTGA. CDR3 bases: TGTGCCAGCAGCCCCCAGGGAGGGAGCAGTCAGCCCCAGCATTTT. The encoded protein is CASSPQGGSSQPQHF.

The chain joins TRBV13 to TRBJ2-5; the D gene is possibly TRBD2 (6 bases). Trimming shortened V by 3 bases and J by 5 bases, and 13 bases separated the two germline ends. The germline CDR1 and CDR2 sequences are PRHDT and FYEKMQ (reference sequence). The CDR3 spans 14 residues. CDR3 amino acids: CASSLGRPGETQYF. DNA of the CDR3: TGTGCCAGCAGCTTGGGGAGGCCGGGTGAGACCCAGTACTTC.

This clone appeared once. The sample contains more than one DNA sequence encoding this CDR3. V usage is TRBV2 and J usage is TRBJ2-3; no clear D gene. V was clipped by 4 bases and J by 3 bases, with 5 bases between them. Germline CDR1 reads SNHLY; CDR2 reads FYNNEI. The CDR3 consists of 12 residues. CDR3 bases: TGTGCCAGCAGTGCCTTAACAGATACGCAGTATTTT. It specifies CASSALTDTQYF.

J is TRBJ2-5 and V is TRBV27; maybe TRBD1 (5 bases). Germline loops: CDR1 MNHEY, CDR2 SMNVEV (reference sequence). The CDR3 consists of 14 residues. Trimming pared 3 bases from V and 1 base from J, leaving 9 bases between. The CDR3 reads CASSFFDSQETQYF. The CDR3 DNA sequence: TGTGCCAGCAGTTTTTTCGACAGCCAAGAGACCCAGTACTTC.

Concerning this clone itself: Germline is not matched at one junction end, which may reflect a read error. The J gene is TRBJ2-7, the V gene TRBV4-1, with 10 bases matching TRBD2. The CDR3 is made up of 14 amino acids. Germline assignment: CDR1 MGHRA and CDR2 YSYEKL. CDR3 protein: CASSQVAIPSGSQF. CDR3 DNA sequence: TGCGCCAGCAGCCAAGTGGCCATACCTAGCGGGAGCCAATTC.

Regarding this clone: Other DNA sequences in this specimen translate into the identical CDR3. J is TRBJ2-7 and V is TRBV27; TRBD2 matches at 9 bases. Germline assignment: CDR1 MNHEY and CDR2 SMNVEV (reference sequence). This CDR3 has 15 residues. V dropped 1 base and J dropped 2; count of bases not matched to a gene: 3. The CDR3 coding sequence is TGTGCCAGCAGTTTATTAGCGGGAGCCCCCTACGAGCAGTACTTC. Translated, it gives CASSLLAGAPYEQYF.

The chain employs TRBV28 and TRBJ2-4; D gene uncertain. CDR1 is MDHEN, CDR2 SYDVKM, per germline. V gave up 4 bases and J gave up 9 bases, with 13 bases separating them. This CDR3 contains 13 residues. The CDR3 region is CASSSRQDVIQYF. CDR3 in DNA: TGTGCCAGCAGTTCTCGTCAGGATGTCATTCAGTACTTC.

This chain connects TRBV14 to TRBJ2-7; 12 bases are shared with TRBD2. After removal of 0 bases from V and 0 bases from J, the junction contained 12 bases not matched to a gene. CDR1 SGHDN and CDR2 FVKESK come from the germline V gene. The CDR3 sequence is 20 residues long. This CDR3 is CASSQEDRFGLAGYSYEQYF. In DNA form, the CDR3 reads TGTGCCAGCAGCCAAGAAGACAGGTTTGGACTAGCGGGGTACTCCTACGAGCAGTACTTC.

This clone was counted between two and nine times. This likely traces to a read error, being one base from a far larger clone. The chain combines TRBV25-1 with TRBJ2-7; maybe TRBD1 (6 bases). The CDR3 spans 17 residues. The germline CDR1 and CDR2 sequences are MGHDK and SYGVNS. The CDR3: CAGSDDQGIIGSYEQYF. As DNA, the CDR3 is TGTGCCGGCAGTGACGACCAGGGGATAATAGGCTCCTACGAGCAGTACTTC.

A single count supports this clone. The chain combines TRBV5-8 with TRBJ1-6; D is ambiguous. The V end lost 0 bases, the J end lost 9 bases, and 10 bases lay between the germline ends. Germline lookup yields CDR1 SGHTS and CDR2 YDEGEE. This CDR3 region has 14 residues. CDR3 in DNA: TGTGCCAGCAGCTTGGTTGGAGACCCTTCACCCCTCCACTTT. Translation: CASSLVGDPSPLHF. Full variable domain (rest looked up from reference TRBV5-8 and TRBJ1-6): EAGVTQSPTHLIKTRGQQATLRCSPISGHTSVYWYQQALGLGLQFLLWYDEGEERNRGNFPPRFSGRQFPNYSSELNVNALELEDSALYLCASSLVGDPSPLHFGNGTRLTVT.

This clone was detected ten times or more. The chain uses TRBV19 and TRBJ1-4, with unresolved D. CDR3 length: 11 residues. The V and J ends lost 8 bases and 7 bases respectively, with 8 bases between them. Germline V gene data show CDR1 as LNHDA and CDR2 as SQIVND (reference sequence). The DNA for the CDR3 is TGTGCCAGTGGTCGGGGTGAAAAACTGTTTTTT. Translating gives CASGRGEKLFF.

The genes are TRBV6-5 and TRBJ2-7; D possibly matches TRBD1 or TRBD2 (5 bases each). V gave up 2 bases and J gave up 2 bases, with 13 bases separating them. CDR3 length equals 15 residues. Germline V gene sequence: CDR1 MNHEY, CDR2 SVGAGI. The CDR3 protein is CASSYGFRGPYEQYF. As DNA, the CDR3 is TGTGCCAGCAGTTACGGGTTCCGGGGCCCCTACGAGCAGTACTTC.

This clone was observed once. The CDR3 DNA reads as TGTGCCAGCAGCCAAGAGTCGGGGCTCTACGAGCAGTACTTC. Its protein product is CASSQESGLYEQYF. This chain uses TRBV4-2 with TRBJ2-7; D is possibly TRBD1 or TRBD2 (5 bases each). The CDR3 length is 14 residues. Germline CDR1 LGHNA, CDR2 YNFKEQ. Trimming took off 0 bases at V and 3 bases at J, with 9 bases between the two ends.

This clone was seen just once. The rearrangement joins TRBV9 to TRBJ2-3; the match to TRBD2 covers 7 bases. From germline, CDR1 is SGDLS and CDR2 YYNGEE. This CDR3 is built from 16 residues. V lost 0 bases and J lost 5; bases outside the gene matches: 9. CDR3 residues: CASSVVRRERGDTQYF. The CDR3 DNA reads as TGTGCCAGCAGCGTAGTCCGGCGGGAGAGAGGAGATACGCAGTATTTT.

The chain uses TRBV4-2 and TRBJ2-1; D may be TRBD2 (6 bases). The CDR3 runs to 17 residues. Germline V lookup: CDR1 LGHNA, CDR2 YNFKEQ. V was shortened by 1 base and J by 6 bases, with 19 bases between the two germline ends. The DNA of the CDR3 is TGTGCCAGCAGCCAAGTTTCGGGCGGGACCGAGCGCAATGAGCAGTTCTTC. This translates into CASSQVSGGTERNEQFF.

The chain links TRBV28 to TRBJ2-7; D is ambiguous. CDR1 and CDR2 from the germline V gene are MDHEN and SYDVKM. The V end was cut by 9 bases, the J end by 0 bases, with 15 bases between. The CDR3 consists of 14 residues. The CDR3 protein is CASQGPGSSYEQYF. CDR3 nucleotides: TGTGCCAGTCAAGGTCCGGGCAGCTCCTACGAGCAGTACTTC.

As to this clone: Other DNA sequences in this specimen translate into the identical CDR3. The genes are TRBV5-1 and TRBJ1-4; D is perhaps TRBD1 (5 bases). The CDR3 has 13 residues. Germline lookup yields CDR1 SGHRS and CDR2 YFSETQ. The V end was cut by 1 base, the J end by 6 bases, with 7 bases between. The CDR3 DNA reads TGCGCCAGCAGCTTGACAGGAGATGAAAAACTGTTTTTT. This sequence encodes CASSLTGDEKLFF.

The CDR3: CATYPLAGGNEQFF. For the CDR3, the DNA is TGTGCCACCTATCCGCTAGCGGGAGGGAATGAGCAGTTCTTC. The chain links TRBV28 to TRBJ2-1; 12 bases agree with TRBD2. This CDR3 has 14 residues. V lost 10 bases to trimming and J lost 7 bases; unmatched junction nucleotides: 8. Germline V lookup: CDR1 MDHEN, CDR2 SYDVKM.

The chain employs TRBV10-1 and TRBJ1-2; TRBD1 matches 12 bases. The V gene end was trimmed by 7 bases and the J gene end by 2 bases; junction bases not matched to a gene: 32. The CDR3 contains 24 residues. Per the germline V gene, CDR1 is WNHNN and CDR2 is SYGVQD (reference sequence). For the CDR3, the DNA is TGCGCCAGCATTAGTGGGGACAGGGGGCGAGGGAAGACCCCCAAATCATCTTTAAACTATGGCTACACCTTC. Translated, it gives CASISGDRGRGKTPKSSLNYGYTF.

This chain joins TRBV5-4 and TRBJ2-6; D gene unclear. V was cut by 0 bases and J by 4 bases, with 11 bases left in between. Germline CDR1 reads SGHNT; CDR2 reads YYREEE (reference sequence). CDR3 length: 16 amino acids. The CDR3 nucleotides are TGTGCCAGCAGCTTGGATGGGGATCCCGGGGCCAACGTCCTGACTTTC. Translating gives CASSLDGDPGANVLTF.

V and J are TRBV15 and TRBJ1-4; 8 nucleotides agree with TRBD1. There are 15 residues in the CDR3. From germline, CDR1 is LNHNV and CDR2 YYDKDF (reference sequence). V was clipped by 0 bases and J by 7 bases; unmatched bases: 4. The CDR3 spells CATSRDPGGVEKLFF. CDR3 sequence (DNA): TGTGCCACCAGCAGAGATCCAGGGGGCGTTGAAAAACTGTTTTTT.

The chain has TRBV21-1 and TRBJ2-2; the table's D call of TRBD2 was not tested on the DNA. TRBV21-1 is described as a pseudogene. The CDR3 sequence is 16 residues long. CDR3 in amino acids: CASSIAREGNTGELFF. The CDR3 region has the DNA TGTGCCAGCAGCATTGCCCGGGAGGGTAACACCGGGGAGCTGTTTTTT.

This clone was counted a few times. The chain joins TRBV28 to TRBJ1-4; D unclear. CDR1 and CDR2 from the germline V gene are MDHEN and SYDVKM. CDR3 size: 15 residues. Trimming stripped 4 bases from V and 10 bases from J, with 19 bases between. The CDR3 DNA is TGTGCCAGCAGTTCCCTACGGAAATCCGCGGGAAAACTGTTTTTT. This codes for CASSSLRKSAGKLFF.

The chain uses TRBV5-8 and TRBJ2-4; possibly TRBD2 for D (5 bases). CDR1 SGHTS and CDR2 YDEGEE come from the germline V gene. V lost 0 bases to trimming and J lost 8 bases, with 15 bases between them. This CDR3 region has 15 residues. CDR3 protein: CASSLGGRRSHIQYF. As DNA, the CDR3 is TGTGCCAGCAGCTTGGGAGGGCGCAGGTCCCACATTCAGTACTTC.

The CDR3 nucleotides are TGTGCCAGCACCCCCGGGGCTGGGCAGCCCCAGCATTTT. Its protein product is CASTPGAGQPQHF. The chain links TRBV10-3 to TRBJ1-5; a possible D gene is TRBD1 (5 bases). CDR3 length: 13 residues. Trimming removed 10 bases from V and 7 bases from J, with 17 bases in between. Germline V gene data show CDR1 as ENHRY and CDR2 as SYGVKD.